This TCR beta chain stems from a study of CD8+ T cells in alopecia areata. Following extraction, RNA underwent reverse transcription to cDNA, which served as the sequencing template. Clones were sequenced by immunoSEQ multiplex PCR, and TCRdb holds only the in-frame ones, with some missing. The sample has some 130,000 clones, nearly 55% seen once. Treatment given: oral pan-JAK inhibitor, 5-10 mg twice daily. The V gene's germline CDR1 is MNHEY and CDR2 SVGAGI. The length of the CDR3 is 14 residues. V lost 6 bases and J 1 base, leaving 11 bases between the germline ends. Sequencing used CD8+ T cells sorted from blood, obtained at week 4, from a patient treated with tofacitinib. This TCR was sampled from a human donor with alopecia areata. This sequence joins TRBV6-5 and TRBJ2-3; D remains ambiguous. The CDR3 reads CASRGRTGTDTQYF. Here the CDR3 DNA reads TGTGCCAGCAGGGGCAGGACGGGCACAGATACGCAGTATTTT.